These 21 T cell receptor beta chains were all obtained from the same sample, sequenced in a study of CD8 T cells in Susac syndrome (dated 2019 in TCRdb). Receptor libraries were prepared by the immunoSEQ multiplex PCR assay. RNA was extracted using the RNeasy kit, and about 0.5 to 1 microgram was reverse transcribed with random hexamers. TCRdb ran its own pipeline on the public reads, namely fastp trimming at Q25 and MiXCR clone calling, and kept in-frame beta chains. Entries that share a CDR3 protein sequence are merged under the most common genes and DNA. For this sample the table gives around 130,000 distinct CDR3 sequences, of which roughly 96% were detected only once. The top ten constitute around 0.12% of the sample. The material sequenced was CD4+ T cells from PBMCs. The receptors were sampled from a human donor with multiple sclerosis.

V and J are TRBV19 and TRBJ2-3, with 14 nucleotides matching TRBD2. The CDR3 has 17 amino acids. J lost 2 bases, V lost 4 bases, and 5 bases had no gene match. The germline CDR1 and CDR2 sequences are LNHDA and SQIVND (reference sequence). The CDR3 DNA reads TGTGCCAGTAGTAGGGGGACTAGCGGGGGCGACACAGATACGCAGTATTTT. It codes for CASSRGTSGGDTDTQYF.

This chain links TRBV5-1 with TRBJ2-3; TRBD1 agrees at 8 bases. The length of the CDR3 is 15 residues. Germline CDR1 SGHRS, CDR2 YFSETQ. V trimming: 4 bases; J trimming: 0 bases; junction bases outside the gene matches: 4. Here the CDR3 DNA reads TGCGCCAGCAGCGCGCAGGGGGCGAGCACAGATACGCAGTATTTT. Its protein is CASSAQGASTDTQYF.

DNA of the CDR3: TGTGCCAGCAAAGAGGGACTAGCGGGACTATATGAGCAGTTCTTC. Protein sequence: CASKEGLAGLYEQFF. This chain uses TRBV28 with TRBJ2-1, with 13 bases fitting TRBD2. CDR3 length: 15 residues. From germline, CDR1 is MDHEN and CDR2 SYDVKM. V was clipped by 7 bases and J by 8 bases; unmatched bases: 8.

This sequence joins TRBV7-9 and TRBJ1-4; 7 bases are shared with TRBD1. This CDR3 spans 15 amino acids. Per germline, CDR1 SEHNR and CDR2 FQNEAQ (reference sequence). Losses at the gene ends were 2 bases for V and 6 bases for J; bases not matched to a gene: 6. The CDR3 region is CASSLTGQTYEKLFF. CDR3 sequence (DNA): TGTGCCAGCAGCTTAACGGGACAGACATATGAAAAACTGTTTTTT.

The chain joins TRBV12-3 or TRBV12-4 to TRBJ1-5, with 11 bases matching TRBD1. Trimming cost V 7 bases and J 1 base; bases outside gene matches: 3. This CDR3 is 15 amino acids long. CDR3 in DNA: TGTGCCAGCACCCGGACAGGGGGCAGCAATCAGCCCCAGCATTTT. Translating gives CASTRTGGSNQPQHF.

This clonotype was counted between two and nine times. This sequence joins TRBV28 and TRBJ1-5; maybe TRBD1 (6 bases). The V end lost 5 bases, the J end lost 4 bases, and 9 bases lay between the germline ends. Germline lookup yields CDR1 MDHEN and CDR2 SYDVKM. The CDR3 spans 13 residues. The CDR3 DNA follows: TGTGCCAGCAGTCCCAGGGGTAATCAGCCCCAGCATTTT. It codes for CASSPRGNQPQHF.

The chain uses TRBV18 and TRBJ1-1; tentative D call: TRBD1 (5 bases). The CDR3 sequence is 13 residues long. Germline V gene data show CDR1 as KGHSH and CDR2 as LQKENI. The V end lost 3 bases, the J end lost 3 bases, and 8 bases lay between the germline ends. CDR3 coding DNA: TGTGCCAGCTCACCGCAGGGCTACACTGAAGCTTTCTTT. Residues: CASSPQGYTEAFF.

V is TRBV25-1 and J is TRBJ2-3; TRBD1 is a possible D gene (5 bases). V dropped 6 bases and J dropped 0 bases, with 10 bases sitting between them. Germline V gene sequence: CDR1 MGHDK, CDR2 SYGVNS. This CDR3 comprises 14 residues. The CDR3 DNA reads TGTGCCAGCAGGGACATTAGCAGCACAGATACGCAGTATTTT. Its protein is CASRDISSTDTQYF.

The CDR3 nucleotides are TGTGCCAGCAGCTTTAAACACGGAGGGTCCAACACAGATACGCAGTATTTT. It codes for CASSFKHGGSNTDTQYF. V is TRBV7-2 and J is TRBJ2-3; D is possibly TRBD2 (6 bases). Trimming shortened V by 3 bases and J by 2 bases, and 18 bases separated the two germline ends. The CDR3 runs 17 residues. Germline values: CDR1 SGHTA, CDR2 FQGNSA. The full variable domain, its missing parts supplied by reference TRBV7-2 and TRBJ2-3, is GAGVSQSPSNKVTEKGKDVELRCDPISGHTALYWYRQSLGQGLEFLIYFQGNSAPDKSGLPSDRFSAERTGGSVSTLTIQRTQQEDSAVYLCASSFKHGGSNTDTQYFGPGTRLTVL.

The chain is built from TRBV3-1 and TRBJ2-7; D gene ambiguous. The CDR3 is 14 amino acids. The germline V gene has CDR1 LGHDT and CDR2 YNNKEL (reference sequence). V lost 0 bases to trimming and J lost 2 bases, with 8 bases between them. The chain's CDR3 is CASSQDRVPYEQYF. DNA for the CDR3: TGTGCCAGCAGCCAAGATCGGGTGCCCTACGAGCAGTACTTC.

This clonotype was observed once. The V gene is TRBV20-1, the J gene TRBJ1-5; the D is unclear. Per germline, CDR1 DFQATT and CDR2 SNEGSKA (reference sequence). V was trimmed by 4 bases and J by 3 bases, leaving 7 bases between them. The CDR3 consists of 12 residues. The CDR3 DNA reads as TGCAGTGCTAAGACACTCAATCAGCCCCAGCATTTT. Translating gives CSAKTLNQPQHF.

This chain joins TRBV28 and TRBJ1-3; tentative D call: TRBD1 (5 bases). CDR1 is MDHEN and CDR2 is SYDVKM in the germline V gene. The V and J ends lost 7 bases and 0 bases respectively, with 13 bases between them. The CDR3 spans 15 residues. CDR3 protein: CASNLRGTSGNTIYF. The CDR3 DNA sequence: TGTGCCAGCAACCTCCGGGGGACCTCTGGAAACACCATATATTTT.

This chain's CDR3 is CAWRRDRGITGELFF. The CDR3 region has the DNA TGTGCCTGGCGAAGGGACAGGGGAATAACCGGGGAGCTGTTTTTT. The chain uses TRBV30 and TRBJ2-2; 10 bases map to TRBD1. With V trimmed by 5 bases and J by 5 bases, 8 bases remained unmatched. CDR3 size: 15 residues. CDR1 and CDR2 (germline): GTSNPN, SVGIG (reference sequence).

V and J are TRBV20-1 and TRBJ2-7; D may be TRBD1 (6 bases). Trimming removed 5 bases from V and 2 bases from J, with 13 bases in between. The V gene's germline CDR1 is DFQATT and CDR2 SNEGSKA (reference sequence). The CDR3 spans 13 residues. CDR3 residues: CSAEQGDAYEQYF. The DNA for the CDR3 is TGCAGTGCTGAACAGGGCGACGCCTACGAGCAGTACTTC.

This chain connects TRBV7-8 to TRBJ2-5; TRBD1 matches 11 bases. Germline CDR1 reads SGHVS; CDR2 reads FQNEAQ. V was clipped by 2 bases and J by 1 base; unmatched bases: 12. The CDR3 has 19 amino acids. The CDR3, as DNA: TGTGCCAGCAGCTTAAGGTGGACAGGGGGCGGGAGGCGCCAAGAGACCCAGTACTTC. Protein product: CASSLRWTGGGRRQETQYF.

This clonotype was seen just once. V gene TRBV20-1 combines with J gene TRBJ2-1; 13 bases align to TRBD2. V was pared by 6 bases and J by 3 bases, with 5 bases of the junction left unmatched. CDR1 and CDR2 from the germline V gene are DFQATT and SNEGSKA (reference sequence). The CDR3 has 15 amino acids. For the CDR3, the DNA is TGCAGTGCACGACTAGCGGGAGGCCGCTACAATGAGCAGTTCTTC. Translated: CSARLAGGRYNEQFF.

This CDR3 is CASHGLAGVQYF. CDR3 sequence (DNA): TGTGCCAGCCACGGACTAGCGGGAGTACAGTACTTC. The gene calls are TRBV6-2 or TRBV6-3 and TRBJ2-7; 13 bases are shared with TRBD2. CDR1 is MNHEY, CDR2 SVGEGT, per germline. This CDR3 region has 12 residues. V trimming: 8 bases; J trimming: 10 bases; junction bases outside the gene matches: 5.

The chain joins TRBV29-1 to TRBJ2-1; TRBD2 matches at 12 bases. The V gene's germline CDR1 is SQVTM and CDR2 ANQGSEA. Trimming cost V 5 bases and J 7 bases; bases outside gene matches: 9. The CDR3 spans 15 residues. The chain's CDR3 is CSVSPRTSGMNEQFF. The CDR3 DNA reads TGCAGCGTTTCTCCCCGGACTAGCGGGATGAATGAGCAGTTCTTC.

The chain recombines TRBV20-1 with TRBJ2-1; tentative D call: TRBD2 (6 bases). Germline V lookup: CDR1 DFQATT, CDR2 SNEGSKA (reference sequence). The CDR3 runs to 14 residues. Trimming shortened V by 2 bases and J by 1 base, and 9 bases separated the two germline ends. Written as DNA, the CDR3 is TGCAGTGCTAGAACTAGCCGGTCCTACAATGAGCAGTTCTTC. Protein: CSARTSRSYNEQFF.

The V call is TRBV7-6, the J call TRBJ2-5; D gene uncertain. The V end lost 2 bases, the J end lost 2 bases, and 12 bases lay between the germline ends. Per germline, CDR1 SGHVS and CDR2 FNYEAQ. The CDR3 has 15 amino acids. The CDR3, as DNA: TGTGCCAGCAGCTTAAGTCGAGGCGTACAAGAGACCCAGTACTTC. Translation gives CASSLSRGVQETQYF. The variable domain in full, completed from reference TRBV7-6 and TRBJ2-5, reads GAGVSQSPRYKVTKRGQDVALRCDPISGHVSLYWYRQALGQGPEFLTYFNYEAQQDKSGLPNDRFSAERPEGSISTLTIQRTEQRDSAMYRCASSLSRGVQETQYFGPGTRLLVL.

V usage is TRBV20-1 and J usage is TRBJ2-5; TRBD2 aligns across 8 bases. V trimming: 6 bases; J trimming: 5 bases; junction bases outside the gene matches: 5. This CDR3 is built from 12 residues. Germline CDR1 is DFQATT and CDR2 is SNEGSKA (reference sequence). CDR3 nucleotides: TGCAGTGCCCCGGGGGGGTCGGAGACCCAGTACTTC. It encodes CSAPGGSETQYF.